This note documents a single T cell receptor beta chain sequence. This may arise from a read error, as a much more abundant clone is one base away. Using its own MiXCR run on the 5' RACE reads, TCRdb lists one record per CDR3 protein. This table has fewer than 450,000 distinct CDR3 sequences, roughly 28% appearing once. This specimen comes from a study of identical twins' blood T cells. The CDR3 has 12 residues. Germline lookup yields CDR1 MNHEY and CDR2 SVGEGT. This chain joins TRBV6-2 or TRBV6-3 and TRBJ2-1; D is possibly TRBD2 (5 bases). This clonotype was sampled from a woman aged 18 to 55 in good health. The specimen sequenced was PBMCs. CDR3 sequence: CASSYRGNERFF. The CDR3 DNA follows: TGTGCCAGCAGTTACCGGGGTAATGAGCGGTTCTTC.